Below are 12 T cell receptor beta chains sequenced from a single sample in a study of T cells in Graves' hyperthyroidism and ophthalmopathy (dated by TCRdb to about 2019). Library creation used multiplex PCR. Sequencing instrument: Illumina HiSeq 2000. TCR beta CDR3 regions were amplified from RNA transcripts. The first round of RT-PCR for the TCR CDR3 was performed with the HTBI primer set and the Qiagen OneStep RT-PCR kit. Clones were called with MiXCR by TCRdb after fastp trimmed the public reads at Q25, and only in-frame beta chains were retained. Duplicate CDR3 protein sequences are folded into a single record with the most common DNA and genes. The sample records hundreds of thousands of distinct CDR3 sequences, about 45% of which are singletons. 6.5% to 9% of the sample is in the top ten clones. Material: peripheral blood or thyroid tissue (not recorded which). These receptor sequences come from an adult man with Graves' disease, either hyperthyroidism or ophthalmopathy (not recorded which).

Concerning this clonotype: A single base separates this from a much larger clone, so it may be a read error. The J gene is TRBJ2-7, the V gene TRBV29-1; D may be TRBD1 (6 bases). V lost 6 bases to trimming and J lost 4 bases, with 16 bases between them. This CDR3 has 13 residues. Germline-derived CDR1 and CDR2 are SQVTM and ANQGSEA. Here the CDR3 reads CSVTQGLGYEQYF. CDR3 DNA: TGCAGCGTAACACAGGGCTTGGGGTACGAGCAGTACTTC.

This clonotype was seen repeatedly, ten times or more. The CDR3: CASSLSSMSQSYEQYF. For the CDR3, the DNA is TGTGCCAGCAGCTTAAGTTCGATGAGCCAATCCTACGAGCAGTACTTC. The chain is built from TRBV7-9 and TRBJ2-7; D gene unclear. The germline gives CDR1 SEHNR, CDR2 FQNEAQ (reference sequence). This CDR3 has 16 amino acids. Between the trimmed V and J ends, which lost 2 bases and 1 base, there was a span of 15 bases.

At least ten counts were recorded for this clonotype. V usage is TRBV20-1 and J usage is TRBJ2-7, with 10 bases that match TRBD1. V trimming: 6 bases; J trimming: 1 base; junction bases outside the gene matches: 3. Germline lookup yields CDR1 DFQATT and CDR2 SNEGSKA (reference sequence). CDR3 size: 13 residues. The CDR3 DNA reads as TGCAGTGCCAAGGACAGGGGGTCCTACGAGCAGTACTTC. Its protein is CSAKDRGSYEQYF.

This clonotype was observed a few times. This rearrangement joins TRBV7-8 to TRBJ1-2; D is unclear. The length of the CDR3 is 13 residues. The V end was cut by 6 bases, the J end by 4 bases, with 12 bases between. Germline V CDR1 and CDR2: SGHVS, FQNEAQ. The chain's CDR3 is CASRDQAAYGYTF. Here the CDR3 DNA reads TGTGCCAGCAGGGACCAGGCAGCCTATGGCTACACCTTC.

As regards this clonotype: The junction differs from germline at one of its ends, possibly a read error. The chain couples TRBV7-2 to TRBJ2-5, with a possible D match to TRBD1 (7 bases). This CDR3 is built from 15 residues. Germline V CDR1 and CDR2: SGHTA, FQGNSA. In DNA, the CDR3 is TGTGCCTGCAGCCGGGGGACAGACTTACAAGAGACCCAGTACTTC. Encoded protein: CACSRGTDLQETQYF.

The rearrangement joins TRBV10-2 to TRBJ1-1, with 8 bases that match TRBD1. The CDR3 loop spans 14 amino acids. V shed 8 bases, J shed 0 bases, and the junction held 5 bases outside the gene matches. Germline V gives CDR1 WSHSY, CDR2 SAAADI. This chain's CDR3 is CASYRTGLNTEAFF. As DNA, the CDR3 is TGCGCCAGCTACCGGACAGGGTTGAACACTGAAGCTTTCTTT.

The chain carries TRBV7-9 and TRBJ1-2; unclear D gene. V was shortened by 6 bases and J by 0 bases, with 11 bases between the two germline ends. The CDR3 loop spans 14 amino acids. From germline, CDR1 is SEHNR and CDR2 FQNEAQ (reference sequence). CDR3 sequence reads: CASSLTSANYGYTF. CDR3 coding DNA: TGTGCCAGCAGTTTAACGTCAGCTAACTATGGCTACACCTTC.

The chain has TRBV2 and TRBJ1-5; unclear D gene. The CDR3 is 14 residues long. Germline V CDR1 and CDR2: SNHLY, FYNNEI. V lost 8 bases and J lost 4, with 15 bases in between. The CDR3 bases are TGTGCCAGCCGGGTAAACGGGGTTAATCAGCCCCAGCATTTT. This sequence encodes CASRVNGVNQPQHF.

This clonotype appeared many times. The chain employs TRBV7-8 and TRBJ1-2; 8 bases agree with TRBD1. The CDR3 is 15 amino acids. Germline lookup yields CDR1 SGHVS and CDR2 FQNEAQ. V lost 1 base and J lost 6; bases outside the gene matches: 7. CDR3 coding DNA: TGTGCCAGCAGCTTAGTCCCAGGGGGCGCAAATGGCTACACCTTC. It yields the protein CASSLVPGGANGYTF.

The chain joins TRBV15 to TRBJ1-4, with 11 bases lining up with TRBD1. J lost 5 bases, V lost 1 base, and 6 bases had no gene match. The V gene's germline CDR1 is LNHNV and CDR2 YYDKDF (reference sequence). CDR3 length: 17 residues. This CDR3 is CATSRGPGQGGNEKLFF. The CDR3 nucleotides are TGTGCCACCAGCAGAGGACCGGGACAGGGGGGGAATGAAAAACTGTTTTTT.

The table lists this clonotype with many counts. This sequence joins TRBV29-1 and TRBJ2-5, with D hard to call. Deletions cut 4 bases from V and 9 bases from J, with 15 bases between. Germline CDR1 SQVTM, CDR2 ANQGSEA. The CDR3 totals 12 residues. The CDR3 spells CSVGERFDPQYF. The CDR3 nucleotides read TGCAGCGTTGGAGAAAGATTTGACCCCCAGTACTTC.

This chain links TRBV19 with TRBJ1-5; 9 bases are shared with TRBD1. The junction had 8 bases not matched to a gene; V was cut back by 6 bases and J by 8 bases. The CDR3 extends over 14 amino acids. Germline V gene sequence: CDR1 LNHDA, CDR2 SQIVND (reference sequence). In nucleotides, the CDR3 is TGTGCCAGTAGAAAACAGGGGGCTCCGGAGCCCCAGCATTTT. Protein: CASRKQGAPEPQHF.